This is a list of T cell receptor beta chains from one sample in a study of patients and donors after allogeneic stem cell transplantation. In TCRdb, the RT-PCR reads were re-called with MiXCR into one record per CDR3 protein. The repertoire holds 190,000 or so distinct CDR3 sequences, with over 30% as singletons. The sample was blood, either unsorted or a sorted T cell fraction (not recorded which). Receptors were obtained from a human donor who was either an allogeneic HSCT recipient or a stem cell or donor lymphocyte infusion donor (not recorded which). It is not recorded whose cells these are; they may come from a transplant donor. Both conserved end residues are part of each CDR3. A D gene is named only where the DNA matches it firmly. Only part of the rows carry a size: once, few, many, or a class if the clone is expanded.

clone_size	v_call	j_call	d_call	cdr3_nt	cdr3_aa
.	TRBV6-1	TRBJ1-1	.	TGTGCCAGCAATAGAGTGGGGGGCACGGCCGAAGCTTTCTTT	CASNRVGGTAEAFF
.	TRBV20-1	TRBJ2-7	.	TGCAGTGCTAGAGCCCCAGTCATCACCTACGAGCAGTACTTC	CSARAPVITYEQYF
.	TRBV7-8	TRBJ2-3	.	TGTGCCAGCAGCTTATTCTCCAGGCGTGCTAGCACAGATACGCAGTATTTT	CASSLFSRRASTDTQYF
.	TRBV18	TRBJ1-4	TRBD1	TGTGCCAGCTCACCCTTTGGGACAGATGAAAAACTGTTTTTT	CASSPFGTDEKLFF
.	TRBV7-7	TRBJ2-2	TRBD2	TGTGCCAGCAGCAGGACTAGCGGGGACACCGGGGAGCTGTTTTTT	CASSRTSGDTGELFF
.	TRBV5-1	TRBJ1-2	.	TGTGCCAGCAGCTTAGCGGGATATGGCTACACCTTC	CASSLAGYGYTF
.	TRBV5-1	TRBJ2-1	.	TGCGCCAGCAAGAGGAGCAATGAGCAGTTCTTC	CASKRSNEQFF
.	TRBV5-1	TRBJ1-4	TRBD1	TGCGCCAGCAGCTCGGGACAGTCGGAAAAACTGTTTTTT	CASSSGQSEKLFF
few	TRBV29-1	TRBJ1-1	.	TGCAGCGTTGATTCCCGAACAGGGTCTGAAGCTTTCTTT	CSVDSRTGSEAFF
.	TRBV20-1	TRBJ1-2	.	TGCAGTGCTAGAGCAGAGACGGATAACTATGGCTACACCTTC	CSARAETDNYGYTF
.	TRBV4-1	TRBJ1-5	.	TGCGCCAGCAGCCAAGAACGAGGCGATCAGCCCCAGCATTTT	CASSQERGDQPQHF
few	TRBV6-1	TRBJ1-1	.	TGTGCCAGCAGTGGACAGTTGCGGACTGAAGCTTTCTTT	CASSGQLRTEAFF
many	TRBV20-1	TRBJ1-2	.	TGCAGTGCTAGAAGGGACGGAAACTATGGCTACACCTTC	CSARRDGNYGYTF
once	TRBV28	TRBJ2-1	.	TGTGCCAGTCTAGCGCACCCAAGCTCCTACAATGAGCAGTTCTTC	CASLAHPSSYNEQFF